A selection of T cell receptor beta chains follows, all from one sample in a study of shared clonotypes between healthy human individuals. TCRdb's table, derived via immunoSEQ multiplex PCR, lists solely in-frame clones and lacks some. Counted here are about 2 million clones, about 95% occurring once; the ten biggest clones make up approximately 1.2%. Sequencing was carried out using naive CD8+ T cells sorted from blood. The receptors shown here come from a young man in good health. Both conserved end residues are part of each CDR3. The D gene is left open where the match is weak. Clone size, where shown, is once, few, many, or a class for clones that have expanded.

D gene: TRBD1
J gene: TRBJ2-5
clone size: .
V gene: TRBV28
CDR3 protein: CASRRQGTQETQYF
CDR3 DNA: TGTGCCAGTAGACGACAGGGGACCCAAGAGACCCAGTACTTC

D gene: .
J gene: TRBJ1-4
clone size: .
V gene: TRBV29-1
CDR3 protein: CSVVGEGEKLFF
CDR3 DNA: TGCAGCGTTGTGGGTGAGGGTGAAAAACTGTTTTTT

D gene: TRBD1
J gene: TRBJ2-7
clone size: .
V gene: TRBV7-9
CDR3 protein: CASSSSDRDSFYEQYF
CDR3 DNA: TGTGCCAGCAGCTCATCGGACAGGGACTCTTTTTACGAGCAGTACTTC

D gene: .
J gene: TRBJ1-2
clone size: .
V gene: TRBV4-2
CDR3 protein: CASSPMAAASYGYTF
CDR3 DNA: TGTGCCAGCAGCCCAATGGCGGCAGCCAGCTATGGCTACACCTTC

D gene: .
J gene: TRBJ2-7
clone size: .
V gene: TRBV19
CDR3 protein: CASRGLGHGYEQYF
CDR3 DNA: TGTGCCAGTAGGGGACTGGGACATGGATACGAGCAGTACTTC

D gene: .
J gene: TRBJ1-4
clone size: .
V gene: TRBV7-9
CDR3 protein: CASSQPGANEKLFF
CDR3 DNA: TGTGCCAGCAGCCAGCCAGGGGCGAATGAAAAACTGTTTTTT

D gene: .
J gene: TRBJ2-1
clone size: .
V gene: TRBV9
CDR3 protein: CASSVERIVDGGEQFF
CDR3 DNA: TGTGCCAGCAGCGTTGAGCGGATCGTGGATGGTGGTGAGCAGTTCTTC

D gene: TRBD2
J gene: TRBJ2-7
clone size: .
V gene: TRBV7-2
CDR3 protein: CASSQSSGSSYEQYF
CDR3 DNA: TGTGCCAGCAGCCAGAGTAGCGGGAGTTCCTACGAGCAGTACTTC

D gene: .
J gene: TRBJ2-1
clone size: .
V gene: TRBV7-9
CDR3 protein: CASSLIGEQFF
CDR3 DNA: TGTGCCAGCAGCTTAATAGGGGAGCAGTTCTTC

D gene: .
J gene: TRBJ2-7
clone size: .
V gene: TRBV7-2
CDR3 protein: CASSTPGPASCEQYF
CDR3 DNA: TGTGCCAGCAGTACCCCGGGACCCGCGTCGTGCGAGCAGTACTTC

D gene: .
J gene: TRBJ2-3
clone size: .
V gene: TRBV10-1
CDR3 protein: CASSERAGGTDTQYF
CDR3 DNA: TGCGCCAGCAGCGAGCGGGCAGGAGGCACAGATACGCAGTATTTT

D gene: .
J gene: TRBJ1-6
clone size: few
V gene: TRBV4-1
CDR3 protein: CASSQEDGSSYNSPLHF
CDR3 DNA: TGCGCCAGCAGCCAAGAAGACGGAAGCTCCTATAATTCACCCCTCCACTTT

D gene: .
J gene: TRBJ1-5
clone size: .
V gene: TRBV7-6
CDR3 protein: CASSLGVGNQPQHF
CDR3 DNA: TGTGCCAGCAGTTTGGGTGTAGGCAATCAGCCCCAGCATTTT